A single sample gave rise to the 27 T cell receptor beta chains below, sequenced in a study of blood T cell repertoires in COVID-19. Assay: immunoSEQ multiplex PCR; the TCRdb copy retains only in-frame clones and omits some. The sample includes 40,000 or so clones, about 85% of them seen just once. The material sequenced was peripheral blood. The source of these receptors is a woman in her seventies in a cohort sampled during active COVID-19.

V usage is TRBV7-2 and J usage is TRBJ2-5, with 7 bases lining up with TRBD2. Germline loops: CDR1 SGHTA, CDR2 FQGNSA. The trim removed 5 bases at V and 6 bases at J, leaving 15 bases unmatched. This CDR3 is built from 16 residues. CDR3 DNA sequence: TGTGCCAGCAGCCCGGGAGGTCTAGCGGTACGTCAGACCCAGTACTTC. This sequence encodes CASSPGGLAVRQTQYF.

The chain joins TRBV27 to TRBJ1-3; D possibly corresponds to TRBD1 (6 bases). This CDR3 comprises 15 residues. The V end lost 5 bases, the J end lost 1 base, and 12 bases lay between the germline ends. Germline-derived CDR1 and CDR2 are MNHEY and SMNVEV (reference sequence). The CDR3 is CASSPSRGSGNTIYF. As DNA, the CDR3 is TGTGCCAGCAGTCCCTCCAGGGGTTCTGGAAACACCATATATTTT.

This clone was detected a few times. V is TRBV4-1 and J is TRBJ1-1, with D unclear. The CDR3 spans 15 residues. Germline V lookup: CDR1 MGHRA, CDR2 YSYEKL. With 0 bases removed from V and 0 bases from J, the gap between germline ends came to 8 bases. This CDR3 is CASSQDRTVNTEAFF. CDR3 coding DNA: TGCGCCAGCAGCCAAGATCGTACAGTGAACACTGAAGCTTTCTTT.

CDR3 in DNA: TGTGCCAGCAGTCCCCGGACAGTTTCACCCCTCCACTTT. The encoded protein is CASSPRTVSPLHF. This rearrangement joins TRBV28 to TRBJ1-6; perhaps TRBD1 as D (6 bases). CDR3 size: 13 residues. Trimming left V 5 bases short and J 9 bases short, with 11 bases between. Germline CDR1 is MDHEN and CDR2 is SYDVKM.

This chain joins TRBV11-2 and TRBJ2-2; 9 bases align to TRBD1. Germline CDR1 and CDR2: SGHAT and FQNNGV. The CDR3 spans 15 residues. J lost 4 bases, V lost 0 bases, and 0 bases had no gene match. The CDR3 spells CASSLETGGTGELFF. CDR3 DNA: TGTGCCAGCAGCTTAGAGACAGGGGGCACCGGGGAGCTGTTTTTT.

V gene TRBV5-4 combines with J gene TRBJ2-3; the match to TRBD2 covers 9 bases. Trimming took 4 bases from V and 2 from J; bases not matched to a gene: 14. The CDR3 consists of 18 residues. Germline CDR1 reads SGHNT; CDR2 reads YYREEE (reference sequence). The CDR3 reads CASSPGQRLAVNTDTQYF. CDR3 sequence (DNA): TGTGCCAGCAGCCCCGGACAACGACTAGCGGTAAACACAGATACGCAGTATTTT.

The sample holds one count of this clone. The rearrangement uses TRBV7-9 and TRBJ2-1, with D possibly being TRBD2 (6 bases). The CDR3 contains 15 residues. The germline V and J ends were trimmed by 7 bases and 4 bases, with 17 bases remaining between them. The germline gives CDR1 SEHNR, CDR2 FQNEAQ (reference sequence). The CDR3 nucleotides are TGTGCCAGCACCGCCCCCGGGACTCAATACAATGAGCAGTTCTTC. This sequence encodes CASTAPGTQYNEQFF.

This chain connects TRBV4-1 to TRBJ1-1, with D uncertain. Deletions cut 5 bases from V and 1 base from J, with 8 bases between. Germline CDR1 MGHRA, CDR2 YSYEKL. This CDR3 region has 13 residues. CDR3 sequence reads: CASSYDKNTEAFF. CDR3 DNA sequence: TGCGCCAGCAGCTACGACAAGAACACTGAAGCTTTCTTT.

The CDR3 sequence is CASSIERANTEAFF. In DNA form, the CDR3 reads TGTGCCAGTAGTATAGAGAGGGCCAACACTGAAGCTTTCTTT. The chain joins TRBV19 to TRBJ1-1; D is unclear. V lost 0 bases and J 2 bases, leaving 7 bases between the germline ends. The CDR3 sequence is 14 residues long. CDR1 and CDR2 (germline): LNHDA, SQIVND (reference sequence).

V and J are TRBV7-9 and TRBJ1-5; D is unclear. Trimming removed 5 bases from V and 0 bases from J, with 11 bases in between. This CDR3 contains 15 residues. CDR1 and CDR2 from the germline V gene are SEHNR and FQNEAQ (reference sequence). The CDR3 bases are TGTGCCAGCAGCCAAAACTCCGGTAGCAATCAGCCCCAGCATTTT. It is translated as CASSQNSGSNQPQHF.

The chain joins TRBV23-1 to TRBJ1-4; unclear D gene. TRBV23-1 belongs to the ORF category, with a function that is uncertain. The germline V and J ends were trimmed by 0 bases and 6 bases, with 26 bases remaining between them. The CDR3 runs 20 residues. The DNA of the CDR3 is TGCGCCAGCAGTCAATCGGAACTTCAGAGGAACCCCCCATGGGATGAAAAACTGTTTTTT. It translates to CASSQSELQRNPPWDEKLFF.

The rearrangement joins TRBV6-5 to TRBJ1-4, with D tentatively TRBD1 (5 bases). Trimming cost V 0 bases and J 2 bases, with 7 bases left between them. This CDR3 has 15 residues. CDR1 MNHEY and CDR2 SVGAGI come from the germline V gene. The chain's CDR3 is CASSYSPGTNEKLFF. In DNA, the CDR3 is TGTGCCAGCAGTTACTCGCCAGGGACTAATGAAAAACTGTTTTTT.

The rearrangement joins TRBV7-9 to TRBJ1-5, with D perhaps TRBD1 (6 bases). CDR1 and CDR2 (germline): SEHNR, FQNEAQ (reference sequence). The length of the CDR3 is 20 residues. V lost 7 bases to trimming and J lost 0 bases, with 28 bases between them. The CDR3 bases are TGTGCCAGCACCACCCAAGCTATGACAGGTTTGGGTGGTAGCAATCAGCCCCAGCATTTT. This encodes CASTTQAMTGLGGSNQPQHF.

The V call is TRBV5-4, the J call TRBJ2-5; a weak D match, TRBD1 (5 bases). The CDR3 sequence is 15 residues long. Trimming cost V 0 bases and J 2 bases, with 11 bases left between them. Germline V gene data show CDR1 as SGHNT and CDR2 as YYREEE (reference sequence). The CDR3 bases are TGTGCCAGCAGCTTGGCCCAGGGCAGTCAAGAGACCCAGTACTTC. Translating it yields CASSLAQGSQETQYF. The full variable domain, with the rest looked up from reference TRBV5-4 and TRBJ2-5, is ETGVTQSPTHLIKTRGQQVTLRCSSQSGHNTVSWYQQALGQGPQFIFQYYREEENGRGNFPPRFSGLQFPNYSSELNVNALELDDSALYLCASSLAQGSQETQYFGPGTRLLVL.

The chain employs TRBV7-9 and TRBJ2-2; D unclear. Per the germline V gene, CDR1 is SEHNR and CDR2 is FQNEAQ (reference sequence). V lost 7 bases, J lost 1 base, and 16 bases lay in between. The CDR3 has 16 amino acids. CDR3 amino acids: CASTRKALLNTGELFF. The DNA of the CDR3 is TGTGCCAGCACCCGAAAGGCACTACTGAACACCGGGGAGCTGTTTTTT.

This sequence joins TRBV19 and TRBJ2-3; perhaps TRBD2 as D (6 bases). Germline V CDR1 and CDR2: LNHDA, SQIVND (reference sequence). CDR3 length: 14 residues. The V end lost 6 bases, the J end lost 3 bases, and 13 bases lay between the germline ends. The CDR3: CASSDLGTTDTQYF. The DNA for the CDR3 is TGTGCCAGTAGCGACCTTGGGACTACAGATACGCAGTATTTT.

This clone has a handful of counts. The chain links TRBV14 to TRBJ2-7; tentatively, D is TRBD1 (6 bases). The CDR3 sequence is 16 residues long. V lost 2 bases, J lost 6 bases, and 20 bases lay in between. Germline values: CDR1 SGHDN, CDR2 FVKESK. In nucleotides, the CDR3 is TGTGCCAGCAGCCAAATCGGAATAGGGGGAATTGGCGAGCAGTACTTC. It yields the protein CASSQIGIGGIGEQYF.

The V gene is TRBV5-1, the J gene TRBJ2-1, with TRBD2 matching over 14 bases. The CDR3 has 18 residues. In germline, CDR1 is SGHRS, CDR2 YFSETQ. V gave up 4 bases and J gave up 8 bases; unmatched junction bases: 14. The CDR3 sequence is CASSPVPPGLAGADEQFF. In DNA, the CDR3 is TGCGCCAGCAGCCCGGTTCCCCCGGGACTAGCGGGAGCGGATGAGCAGTTCTTC.

The rearrangement uses TRBV11-2 and TRBJ2-3; TRBD1 agrees at 9 bases. Trimming took 5 bases from V and 2 from J; bases not matched to a gene: 11. Germline-derived CDR1 and CDR2 are SGHAT and FQNNGV. This CDR3 has 17 amino acids. The CDR3 DNA is TGTGCCAGCAGCCCCGGGACAGGGATCCTTTTCACAGATACGCAGTATTTT. As protein: CASSPGTGILFTDTQYF.

The V gene is TRBV5-4, the J gene TRBJ2-1, with 10 positions matching TRBD1. The CDR3 covers 15 residues. The germline gives CDR1 SGHNT, CDR2 YYREEE (reference sequence). The J segment lost 8 bases and the V segment lost 1 base, leaving 6 bases of the junction unmatched. CDR3 nucleotides: TGTGCCAGCAGCTTGAGGGACAGGGGCATCGATGAGCAGTTCTTC. Translated: CASSLRDRGIDEQFF.

This chain links TRBV7-6 with TRBJ2-1, with D maybe TRBD1 (6 bases). Germline V CDR1 and CDR2: SGHVS, FNYEAQ. The germline V and J ends were trimmed by 4 bases and 9 bases, with 19 bases remaining between them. CDR3 length equals 15 residues. The CDR3 coding sequence is TGTGCCAGCAGCTCGCTACAGGGCGACGTGGGTGAGCAGTTCTTC. Its translation is CASSSLQGDVGEQFF.

V gene TRBV5-8 combines with J gene TRBJ1-1; a possible D gene is TRBD1 (5 bases). The V end lost 1 base, the J end lost 6 bases, and 13 bases lay between the germline ends. CDR1 and CDR2 (germline): SGHTS, YDEGEE. This CDR3 has 14 residues. CDR3 sequence (DNA): TGTGCCAGCAGCTTGAGGGGCCTAGTGGCTGAAGCTTTCTTT. Translated: CASSLRGLVAEAFF.

The chain uses TRBV4-2 and TRBJ1-2, with unresolved D. Trimming cost V 0 bases and J 4 bases, with 6 bases left between them. The length of the CDR3 is 13 residues. CDR1 and CDR2 from the germline V gene are LGHNA and YNFKEQ. The CDR3 sequence is CASSQDDTYGYTF. CDR3 nucleotide sequence: TGTGCCAGCAGCCAAGATGACACCTATGGCTACACCTTC.

The gene calls are TRBV7-9 and TRBJ2-1; TRBD2 matches at 8 bases. The germline V gene encodes CDR1 SEHNR and CDR2 FQNEAQ (reference sequence). This CDR3 is 15 amino acids long. The trim removed 2 bases at V and 4 bases at J, leaving 4 bases unmatched. CDR3: CASSLSGSGYNEQFF. CDR3 nucleotide sequence: TGTGCCAGCAGCTTAAGCGGGAGCGGGTACAATGAGCAGTTCTTC.

The V call is TRBV7-8, the J call TRBJ2-7; TRBD2 is a possible D gene (6 bases). With 4 bases removed from V and 0 bases from J, the gap between germline ends came to 13 bases. CDR1 SGHVS and CDR2 FQNEAQ come from the germline V gene. This CDR3 comprises 15 residues. The CDR3 DNA reads as TGTGCCAGCAGCTCGCTAGCGCTTAGCTCCTACGAGCAGTACTTC. Its translation is CASSSLALSSYEQYF.

This sequence joins TRBV5-1 and TRBJ2-7; 13 bases align to TRBD2. Germline V lookup: CDR1 SGHRS, CDR2 YFSETQ. CDR3 length: 15 amino acids. Unmatched junction bases numbered 9, after V lost 5 bases and J lost 7 bases. The CDR3 bases are TGCGCCAGCAGAACCGGACTAGCGGGAGAGGGGGAGCAGTACTTC. Translating gives CASRTGLAGEGEQYF.

This clone has only one observation. The rearrangement joins TRBV29-1 to TRBJ2-7; TRBD1 matches 9 bases. Germline assignment: CDR1 SQVTM and CDR2 ANQGSEA. V shed 4 bases, J shed 7 bases, and the junction held 5 bases outside the gene matches. CDR3 length: 12 residues. CDR3 sequence: CSVAGTGWEQYF. As DNA, the CDR3 is TGCAGCGTTGCTGGGACAGGGTGGGAGCAGTACTTC.